The entry that follows covers one T cell receptor beta chain sequence. Its target antigen remains unknown. No per-base quality is available; no much larger clone lies one base away. In total, fewer than 750 healthy bone marrow donors made up the cohort. Cohort members were all nominally healthy when sampled, although unrecorded immune exposures were likely present. The donor was CMV seropositive and belonged to the group of around 300 seropositive cohort members. Every donor gave a peripheral blood sample, and the peripheral blood mononuclear cells from that sample were used for TCR beta sequencing. The Qiagen DNeasy Blood Extraction Kit was used to extract genomic DNA from the blood cell samples. The library came from the immunoSEQ multiplex PCR assay. For the multiplex PCR, a mixture combining 60 forward primers for TCR Vbeta segments and 13 reverse primers for TCR Jbeta segments was used. Amplification of the CDR3 region of rearranged TCR beta genes was performed with a multiplex PCR assay on genomic DNA. The Illumina HiSeq System was used to sequence the amplified TCR beta libraries as 87-base-pair reads. The paper's data handling went like this. In a later analysis, around 80 million unique TCR beta chains were counted across the 500 to 850 repertoires, and approximately 9.9 million of these chains were shared by at least two donors. Raw reads were error-corrected and collapsed into unique sequences by a nearest-neighbor algorithm in which closely related sequences were merged to remove PCR and sequencing errors. To assign V, D and J gene segments, CDR3 sequences were aligned to IMGT reference sequences. For a sequence to be retained, a match of at least six nucleotides was required to both a V gene segment and a J gene segment. A rearrangement counted as productive if the CDR3 had no stop codons and remained in frame with V and J, and every other rearrangement counted as non-productive. CDR3 was defined according to IMGT convention as the region running from the second conserved V-encoded cysteine to the conserved J-encoded phenylalanine. The earlier analysis of more than 450 of the donors excluded sequences that lacked an unambiguous match to a single V gene segment. An earlier analysis of a few hundred of the donors called V segments functional above 56.7% productive rearrangements and segregating when the between-donor standard deviation exceeded 5%. A statistical classification framework was developed to diagnose cytomegalovirus status using the catalog of TCR beta chain sequences. A later analysis assigned V and J genes by comparing TCR nucleotide sequences with IMGT/GENE-DB human TR gene sequences. In a later analysis, CDR3 sequences and most-parsimonious VDJ recombination scenarios were assigned using the TCRdist pipeline. In a later analysis, each TCR beta chain was defined by its CDR3 amino acid sequence together with its V-gene family, and reads without a unique V-gene family were excluded. A later analysis removed 592 highly shared, low-generation-probability nucleotide sequences to deal with suspected cross-contamination and a sequencing artifact. A later analysis calculated a clonal expansion index for each public chain from normalized within-repertoire ranks of inferred template counts. Generation probabilities in a later analysis came from a VDJ recombination model fitted to out-of-frame rearrangements, and those results were checked against IGoR. In a later analysis, hypergeometric tests were used to score TCR-TCR, TCR-HLA and TCR-CMV co-occurrence, with a repertoire-size bias correction applied to TCR pairs. To estimate false discovery rates, a later analysis permuted the HLA or CMV assignments 20 times. In a later analysis, co-occurring TCRs were grouped using DBSCAN, and TCRdist sequence similarity was added for clustering within HLA-allele-positive subsets. Repertoires with fewer than 30,000 or more than 120,000 public chains were left out of co-occurrence clustering, as were about five repertoires with anomalous nucleotide sharing. In its TCRdb copy, this immuneACCESS table keeps in-frame sequences only and misses some clones. Where compared with another copy, unresolved V genes explain less than half of these, and the others have no known cause. V, J and clone size reflect that table, while D and trimming were determined from the DNA. This sample lists 80,000 to 100,000 clones; roughly 71% were detected once. The ten most abundant clones make up roughly a sixth of the sample.

This entry comes from a study of cytomegalovirus exposure and HLA in healthy donors (dated by TCRdb to the late 2010s). Context from the whole study: An earlier analysis of under 600 of the donors reported 276 Gb of sequence data and roughly 110 million unique TCR beta sequences from around 200 million T cells. Of the 350 to 450 genotyped donors, approximately 82% fell in the genetic ancestry cluster associated with self-reported Caucasian donors. Donor age, sex, ethnicity and CMV serostatus were compiled alongside the repertoire data. A later analysis re-examined previously published TCR beta repertoires from 610 or so donors and added high-resolution HLA genotyping to investigate patterns of TCR occurrence. Rather than using new phenotypic data, the later analysis identified candidate immune exposures from TCR beta sequences and from how often those sequences occurred across donors. An early release covering over 500 HLA-typed donors comprised about 300 gigabases of sequencing data and some 79 million unique TCR sequences. Every repertoire in the discovery cohort had been generated on one and the same sequencing platform. The study was designed to test whether signatures of past pathogen exposure could be identified by cataloging public T cell receptors. HLA typing covered class I and class II loci at four-digit resolution. An earlier analysis of roughly 600 of the donors used high-throughput TCR beta sequencing to judge whether each TCR beta V gene segment behaved as functional or pseudogenic. The T cell repertoires of around 670 subjects were profiled by immunosequencing and related to cytomegalovirus serostatus. Because of strong linkage in the cohort, roughly five DR-DQ haplotypes were treated as single units for association and clustering. In addition to the first cohort of 666 subjects, a separate validation cohort of around 110 different subjects was used. Among 398 genotyped donors of the cohort, an average of around 240,000 unique TCR beta nucleotide sequences were sequenced per donor, around 20% of them non-productive. Typing coverage varied by locus: roughly 620-630 donors for A, B, C, DRB1 and DQB1; about 520 for DQA1; 600 to 610 for DPA1; under 490 for DPB1. Genome-wide SNP genotypes for about 55% of the roughly 670 donors were used in a later genetic analysis, which treated that subset as a discovery cohort. To predict cytomegalovirus infection status, the study brought together high-throughput TCR immunosequencing, statistical association of individual TCRs with disease status, and machine learning. Paper-wide results and their limitations: According to the authors, the approach could potentially be generalized to other disease states and immunological phenotypes. In vitro tests confirmed that a few of the cytomegalovirus-associated TCR beta chains recognize cytomegalovirus antigens. At a false discovery rate of 0.05, a later analysis linked 16,951 TCR beta sequences to specific HLA alleles. The cohort was sequenced for TCR beta chains only, and without alpha or paired-chain data the features that could be detected were limited. In a later analysis, the rate of TCR association differed among HLA loci, with DRB1 alleles having the most associated TCRs and HLA-C alleles having the fewest. Approximately 18 rarely observed V segments, including chromosome 9 orphons, were excluded from the earlier analysis of approximately 600 of the donors because counts were too low. V-gene and J-gene trimming of TCR beta chains was associated with a missense DCLRE1C variant in a later genetic analysis, and the association was replicated in an independent cohort. HLA typing was unavailable for some donors at each locus, so association tests used only the typed subset. According to a later analysis, parvovirus B19, influenza, CMV and Epstein-Barr virus appeared linked to several top co-occurrence clusters. Linkage disequilibrium might explain the correlated functional status among segregating V segments, but an unknown experimental factor could not be excluded. When HLA alleles, especially DR and DQ, strongly co-occurred, attributing TCR associations to individual alleles was difficult. In an earlier analysis of more than 500 of the donors, most TCR beta V segments appeared in productive rearrangements about 87% or about 30% of the time, broadly matching IMGT annotations. Some IMGT-functional V segments, including TRBV6-2 and TRBV6-3, could not be distinguished by the 87-base-pair reads and were therefore excluded. In a later genetic analysis, fewer N-insertions in productive TCRs were reported among donors in an Asian-associated ancestry cluster than the roughly 710-donor mean. In the study, about 150 TCR beta chains were listed as associated with cytomegalovirus. Sequencing depth was assumed to be roughly uniform across donors in the presence/absence analyses, though that assumption may not hold. Most TCR sequences were observed very rarely across donors, whereas some public TCRs were present in many individuals. The classifier was reported to diagnose cytomegalovirus status with high specificity and sensitivity in both the original cohort and the validation cohort. In a later analysis, HLA-associated TCR beta chains were found to be more clonally expanded and to have lower generation probabilities than equally common non-associated chains. A further reported finding was that TCR beta sequences accurately predicted the HLA-A and HLA-B alleles for most subjects in the first cohort. For the cohort, immune exposure information was limited to CMV serostatus. According to a later analysis, most CMV-associated TCR beta chains appeared to be HLA-restricted, and the HLA associations seemed to be driven largely by CMV exposure. A cluster of highly shared sequence variants was judged likely to represent a technical artifact of the sequencing pipeline.

Here V drops 0 bases and J drops 8 bases, and the junction holds 8 bases not matched to any gene. CDR1 is given as SGHDT and CDR2 as YYEEEE, both from the germline V gene. The CDR3 starts with the cysteine, ends with the phenylalanine, and has 17 residues. The only DNA kept is the CDR3, 51 bases in frame from the first base. This sequence uses TRBV5-6 and TRBJ2-1; the central 13 bases match TRBD2. Sequenced sample: PBMCs. This TCR came from a woman aged 18-35 years in good health and CMV-seropositive. The CDR3 in this case is CASSLALTSGGADEQFF. The DNA sequence reads TGTGCCAGCAGCTTGGCCCTCACTAGCGGGGGGGCCGATGAGCAGTTCTTC.